A single sample gave rise to the 22 T cell receptor beta chains below, sequenced in a study of T cells in narcolepsy. Using immunoSEQ multiplex PCR, the repertoire was profiled, and TCRdb retains in-frame clones only, with some absent. The data contain 25,000 to 35,000 clones, around 83% of them seen just once; the ten biggest clones take up roughly 0.69%. Material: memory (CD45RA-) CD4+ T cells from blood. These receptor sequences come from a human donor in good health.

V usage is TRBV5-5 and J usage is TRBJ1-4; 8 nucleotides align to TRBD1. CDR3 length: 18 amino acids. CDR1 is SGHKS and CDR2 is YYEKEE in the germline V gene (reference sequence). Germline trimming cut 2 bases from V and 0 bases from J; bases unmatched to any gene: 9. This CDR3 is CASSFRQGRLATNEKLFF. In DNA form, the CDR3 reads TGTGCCAGCAGCTTTCGACAGGGGCGGTTGGCAACTAATGAAAAACTGTTTTTT.

This clone was detected once. This CDR3 is also generated by other DNA sequences in the sample. The chain has TRBV27 and TRBJ2-7; no definite D call. The V gene lost 2 bases and the J gene lost 4 bases, with 6 bases spanning the gap. The CDR3 runs to 12 residues. Germline CDR1 MNHEY, CDR2 SMNVEV (reference sequence). The CDR3 DNA follows: TGTGCCAGCAGTTTAGCCGGTTACGAGCAGTACTTC. Translating gives CASSLAGYEQYF.

This sequence joins TRBV7-4 and TRBJ2-7, with D perhaps given as TRBD1 or TRBD2 (5 bases each). Germline V lookup: CDR1 SGHVT, CDR2 SQSDAQ. The CDR3 consists of 12 residues. Here the CDR3 reads CASSLRGYEQCV. The CDR3 coding sequence is TGTGCCAGCAGCCTCCGGGGCTACGAGCAGTGCGTC.

The chain has TRBV19 and TRBJ2-3; D call uncertain. The CDR3 runs 14 residues. The ends were cut back, 3 bases at V and 2 bases at J, with 9 bases in the middle. Germline-derived CDR1 and CDR2 are LNHDA and SQIVND (reference sequence). This CDR3 is CASSIADNTDTQYF. CDR3 nucleotides: TGTGCCAGTAGTATTGCAGATAACACAGATACGCAGTATTTT.

This sequence joins TRBV18 and TRBJ1-5, with D tentatively TRBD1 (6 bases). Germline CDR1 and CDR2: KGHSH and LQKENI. This CDR3 has 13 residues. V shed 5 bases and J shed 6 bases, with 11 bases lying between them. The CDR3 loop reads CASSNEGGQPQHF. The CDR3 coding sequence is TGTGCCAGCTCAAACGAGGGGGGTCAGCCCCAGCATTTT.

The chain combines TRBV10-3 with TRBJ2-7; 7 bases align to TRBD1. The CDR3 is 15 amino acids. The ends lost 8 bases at V and 0 bases at J; junction bases unmatched: 10. CDR1 and CDR2 (germline): ENHRY, SYGVKD. CDR3 protein: CAIYGKDRSSYEQYV. The CDR3 nucleotides are TGTGCCATCTACGGTAAGGACAGGAGCTCCTACGAGCAGTACGTC.

This CDR3 reads CASSPPGQTIYGYTF. In DNA form, the CDR3 reads TGTGCCAGCTCACCCCCGGGACAGACGATCTATGGCTACACCTTC. The chain joins TRBV18 to TRBJ1-2; 7 bases are shared with TRBD1. With 3 bases clipped from V and 4 bases from J, the junction kept 8 bases outside the gene matches. This CDR3 has 15 amino acids. Germline-derived CDR1 and CDR2 are KGHSH and LQKENI.

The V and J genes are TRBV28 and TRBJ2-7, with D unclear. V gave up 4 bases and J gave up 3 bases, with 7 bases separating them. From germline, CDR1 is MDHEN and CDR2 SYDVKM. This CDR3 contains 12 residues. The CDR3, as DNA: TGTGCCAGCAGTTCCGAGCGCTACGAGCAGTACTTC. This translates into CASSSERYEQYF.

V and J are TRBV6-1 and TRBJ1-5; D perhaps matches TRBD1 (5 bases). The CDR3 runs to 14 residues. V was shortened by 6 bases and J by 6 bases, with 15 bases between the two germline ends. The germline gives CDR1 MNHNS, CDR2 SASEGT. CDR3: CASSPRAGRQPQHF. DNA of the CDR3: TGTGCCAGCAGCCCCCGGGCAGGGCGTCAGCCCCAGCATTTT.

This clone was seen only a few times. The J gene is TRBJ1-2, the V gene TRBV10-3; 10 bases are shared with TRBD1. The CDR3 loop spans 15 amino acids. Unmatched junction bases numbered 6, after V lost 0 bases and J lost 8 bases. In germline, CDR1 is ENHRY, CDR2 SYGVKD. CDR3 loop: CAISESDRGREGYTF. In nucleotides, the CDR3 is TGTGCCATCAGTGAGTCCGACAGGGGGCGTGAGGGCTACACCTTC.

The chain uses TRBV7-2 and TRBJ1-2; 8 nucleotides line up with TRBD1. The ends lost 0 bases at V and 6 bases at J; junction bases unmatched: 12. The CDR3 loop spans 17 amino acids. CDR1 is SGHTA and CDR2 is FQGNSA in the germline V gene. For the CDR3, the DNA is TGTGCCAGCAGCTTAGCGCCGGCGAGTTGGACAGGGAATGGCTACACCTTC. Its protein is CASSLAPASWTGNGYTF.

The chain has TRBV28 and TRBJ2-1; no clear D gene. Trimming stripped 2 bases from V and 7 bases from J, with 18 bases between. This CDR3 is built from 16 residues. CDR1 and CDR2 (germline): MDHEN, SYDVKM. The CDR3 region is CASSLNGLGVGNEQFF. For the CDR3, the DNA is TGTGCCAGCAGTTTAAATGGTCTAGGAGTAGGGAATGAGCAGTTCTTC.

CDR3 protein: CASGRMAGSTGELFF. CDR3 nucleotides: TGTGCCAGCGGTAGGATGGCGGGGAGCACCGGGGAGCTGTTTTTT. The chain couples TRBV28 to TRBJ2-2, with D perhaps TRBD2 (6 bases). The CDR3 is 15 residues long. Trimming cost V 8 bases and J 4 bases, with 17 bases left between them. The V gene's germline CDR1 is MDHEN and CDR2 SYDVKM.

Here the CDR3 reads CASSYSGGPQHF. CDR3 nucleotide sequence: TGTGCCAGCAGTTACTCGGGTGGGCCCCAGCATTTT. The J gene is TRBJ1-5, the V gene TRBV6-5; no clear D. V dropped 0 bases and J dropped 9 bases, with 6 bases sitting between them. This CDR3 region has 12 residues. In germline, CDR1 is MNHEY, CDR2 SVGAGI.

The chain has TRBV6-6 and TRBJ2-7; D gene ambiguous. V shed 0 bases and J shed 1 base, with 10 bases lying between them. The CDR3 contains 15 residues. Germline CDR1 is MNHNY and CDR2 is SVGAGI (reference sequence). The CDR3 loop is CASSYSKGKSYEQYV. The CDR3 coding sequence is TGTGCCAGCAGTTACTCGAAGGGTAAATCCTACGAGCAGTACGTC.

The chain combines TRBV25-1 with TRBJ1-6; 8 bases are a match to TRBD1. The CDR3 spans 15 residues. Germline CDR1 and CDR2: MGHDK and SYGVNS. Losses at the gene ends were 4 bases for V and 7 bases for J; bases not matched to a gene: 6. In DNA form, the CDR3 reads TGTGCCAGCAGTGCCAACAGGGGGAGCAATTCACCCCTCCACTTT. Protein product: CASSANRGSNSPLHF.

The sample holds one count of this clone. This sequence joins TRBV19 and TRBJ1-1; D possibly corresponds to TRBD1 (6 bases). This CDR3 is built from 14 residues. CDR1 LNHDA and CDR2 SQIVND come from the germline V gene (reference sequence). Trimming cost V 6 bases and J 4 bases, with 15 bases left between them. CDR3 sequence: CASSPGHLGTEAFF. The DNA for the CDR3 is TGTGCCAGTAGCCCGGGACACCTGGGCACTGAAGCTTTCTTT.

The chain combines TRBV2 with TRBJ1-2; 8 bases agree with TRBD1. V shed 8 bases and J 6 bases; nucleotides not matched to a gene: 2. The CDR3 has 11 amino acids. Germline-derived CDR1 and CDR2 are SNHLY and FYNNEI. The CDR3 region has the DNA TGTGCCAGCCAGGGGGCCGATGGCTACACCTTC. Protein: CASQGADGYTF.

The chain carries TRBV6-5 and TRBJ2-5, with 7 bases that match TRBD1. This CDR3 is 15 amino acids long. The germline V gene encodes CDR1 MNHEY and CDR2 SVGAGI. The junction had 10 bases not matched to a gene; V was cut back by 4 bases and J by 5 bases. CDR3 loop: CASSFSQGRGETQYF. The CDR3 DNA sequence: TGTGCCAGCAGTTTTTCACAGGGGAGAGGGGAGACCCAGTACTTC.

CDR3 in amino acids: CASSSLRTGVETQYF. The CDR3 region has the DNA TGTGCCAGCAGCTCACTGAGGACAGGGGTAGAGACCCAGTACTTC. This sequence joins TRBV11-2 and TRBJ2-5; TRBD1 matches 9 bases. V was clipped by 4 bases and J by 4 bases; unmatched bases: 7. This CDR3 is 15 amino acids long. Germline V lookup: CDR1 SGHAT, CDR2 FQNNGV. The full variable domain, its missing parts supplied by reference TRBV11-2 and TRBJ2-5, is EAGVAQSPRYKIIEKRQSVAFWCNPISGHATLYWYQQILGQGPKLLIQFQNNGVVDDSQLPKDRFSAERLKGVDSTLKIQPAKLEDSAVYLCASSSLRTGVETQYFGPGTRLLVL.

This clone has only a few counts. This chain connects TRBV28 to TRBJ2-1, with 7 bases that match TRBD2. CDR1 and CDR2 (germline): MDHEN, SYDVKM. V shed 1 base and J 8 bases; nucleotides not matched to a gene: 11. The CDR3 totals 16 residues. The CDR3 DNA reads as TGTGCCAGCAGTTTATCCGGGACCCAGGGACTATATGAGCAGTTCTTC. Translating it yields CASSLSGTQGLYEQFF. Supplemented by reference TRBV28 and TRBJ2-1, the full variable domain reads DVKVTQSSRYLVKRTGEKVFLECVQDMDHENMFWYRQDPGLGLRLIYFSYDVKMKEKGDIPEGYSVSREKKERFSLILESASTNQTSMYLCASSLSGTQGLYEQFFGPGTRLTVL.

The genes are TRBV11-2 and TRBJ1-1; D unresolved. Germline V gene sequence: CDR1 SGHAT, CDR2 FQNNGV. The CDR3 sequence is 16 residues long. Between the trimmed V and J ends, which lost 7 bases and 1 base, there was a span of 19 bases. The DNA for the CDR3 is TGTGCCAGCACCAGAGCGCTCGCGGTCGGGAACACTGAAGCTTTCTTT. Translating it yields CASTRALAVGNTEAFF.